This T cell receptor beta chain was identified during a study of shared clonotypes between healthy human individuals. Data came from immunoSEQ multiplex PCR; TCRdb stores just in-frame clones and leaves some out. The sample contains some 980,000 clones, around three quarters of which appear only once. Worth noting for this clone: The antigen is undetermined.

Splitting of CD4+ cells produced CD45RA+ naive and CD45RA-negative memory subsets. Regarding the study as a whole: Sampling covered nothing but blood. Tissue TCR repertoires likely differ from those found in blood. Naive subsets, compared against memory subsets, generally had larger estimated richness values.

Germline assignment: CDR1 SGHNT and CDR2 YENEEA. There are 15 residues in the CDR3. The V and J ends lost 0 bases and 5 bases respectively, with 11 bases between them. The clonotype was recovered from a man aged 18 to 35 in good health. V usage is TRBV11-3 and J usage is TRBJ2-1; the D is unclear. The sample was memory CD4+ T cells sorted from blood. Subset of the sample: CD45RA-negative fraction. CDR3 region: CASSLDGVAHNEQFF. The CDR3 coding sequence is TGTGCCAGCAGCTTAGATGGGGTAGCCCACAATGAGCAGTTCTTC.